Each of the 6 T cell receptor beta chains below was sequenced from the same sample in a study of T-cell reconstitution after alpha-beta-depleted transplantation in children listed by TCRdb under 2016. Per the publication, the treatment or condition label means: allogeneic hematopoietic cell transplantation with graft depleted of TCRalphabeta T cells and CD19 B cells. Library method: PCR. TCRdb records Illumina HiSeq 2500 as the sequencer. Molecular barcoding was employed in the preparation of TCR libraries, with unique molecular identifiers being used to normalize TCRbeta repertoire quantification. TCRdb reprocessing: public reads trimmed at Q25 with fastp, clones called with MiXCR, in-frame beta chains kept. Every distinct CDR3 protein forms one entry, paired with its most common genes and DNA. Recorded for this sample are approximately 150,000 distinct CDR3 sequences; around 9% of them occurred a single time. The ten largest clones add up to about a sixth of the sample.

The starting material was PBMCs, mostly from graft donor cells, obtained 180 days after TCRalphabeta/CD19-depleted stem cell transplant. These receptors originate from a female patient between 2 and 15 years old who had a stem cell transplant for congenital amegakaryocytic thrombocytopenia, so the T cells may come from the graft donor.

In its sample, this clonotype was seen many times. The rearrangement joins TRBV7-9 to TRBJ2-1; 10 bases are shared with TRBD2. The CDR3 has 16 residues. V lost 11 bases to trimming and J lost 7 bases; unmatched junction nucleotides: 17. CDR1 and CDR2 from the germline V gene are SEHNR and FQNEAQ (reference sequence). The CDR3 coding sequence is TGTGCCCTTCGATACAGCGGGAGGGCCGGGGTAAATGAGCAGTTCTTC. It codes for CALRYSGRAGVNEQFF.

This clonotype has a count of ten or more. V usage is TRBV6-1 and J usage is TRBJ2-7, with 8 bases fitting TRBD2. The CDR3 loop spans 14 amino acids. The V gene end was trimmed by 7 bases and the J gene end by 6 bases; junction bases not matched to a gene: 11. Germline values: CDR1 MNHNS, CDR2 SASEGT. This CDR3 reads CASTPGLGDREQYF. CDR3 DNA sequence: TGTGCCAGCACCCCGGGACTAGGGGATCGCGAGCAGTACTTC.

This clonotype was counted ten times or more. The chain combines TRBV5-1 with TRBJ1-2, with TRBD1 identical over 9 bases. Germline CDR1 and CDR2: SGHRS and YFSETQ. V lost 4 bases, J lost 9 bases, and 16 bases stayed unmatched. This CDR3 comprises 16 residues. The chain's CDR3 is CASSAAGTGIESSYTF. CDR3 nucleotide sequence: TGCGCCAGCAGCGCCGCCGGGACAGGGATAGAGTCGAGCTACACCTTC.

This clonotype was detected ten times or more. The chain has TRBV20-1 and TRBJ2-7; 10 bases align to TRBD1. Germline V gene sequence: CDR1 DFQATT, CDR2 SNEGSKA (reference sequence). Losses at the gene ends were 5 bases for V and 1 base for J; bases not matched to a gene: 5. The CDR3 is 14 residues long. The CDR3 spells CSAYEGQGSYEQYF. The CDR3 DNA is TGCAGTGCTTACGAGGGACAGGGGTCCTACGAGCAGTACTTC.

This clonotype was seen repeatedly, ten times or more. CDR3 nucleotides: TGTGCCAGCAGTTACCCGGGGCCAGGAGGGGAGACCCAGTACTTC. The encoded protein is CASSYPGPGGETQYF. This chain joins TRBV12-3 or TRBV12-4 and TRBJ2-5; a possible D gene is TRBD2 (6 bases). The CDR3 extends over 15 amino acids. V lost 4 bases, J lost 5 bases, and 17 bases lay in between.

This clonotype was picked up many times. The rearrangement uses TRBV13 and TRBJ2-7; 10 positions agree with TRBD1. Germline V gives CDR1 PRHDT, CDR2 FYEKMQ (reference sequence). Losses at the gene ends were 3 bases for V and 2 bases for J; bases not matched to a gene: 7. This CDR3 region has 16 residues. The CDR3 sequence is CASSFISGTGAYEQYF. CDR3 nucleotide sequence: TGTGCCAGCAGCTTCATCTCCGGGACAGGGGCCTACGAGCAGTACTTC.